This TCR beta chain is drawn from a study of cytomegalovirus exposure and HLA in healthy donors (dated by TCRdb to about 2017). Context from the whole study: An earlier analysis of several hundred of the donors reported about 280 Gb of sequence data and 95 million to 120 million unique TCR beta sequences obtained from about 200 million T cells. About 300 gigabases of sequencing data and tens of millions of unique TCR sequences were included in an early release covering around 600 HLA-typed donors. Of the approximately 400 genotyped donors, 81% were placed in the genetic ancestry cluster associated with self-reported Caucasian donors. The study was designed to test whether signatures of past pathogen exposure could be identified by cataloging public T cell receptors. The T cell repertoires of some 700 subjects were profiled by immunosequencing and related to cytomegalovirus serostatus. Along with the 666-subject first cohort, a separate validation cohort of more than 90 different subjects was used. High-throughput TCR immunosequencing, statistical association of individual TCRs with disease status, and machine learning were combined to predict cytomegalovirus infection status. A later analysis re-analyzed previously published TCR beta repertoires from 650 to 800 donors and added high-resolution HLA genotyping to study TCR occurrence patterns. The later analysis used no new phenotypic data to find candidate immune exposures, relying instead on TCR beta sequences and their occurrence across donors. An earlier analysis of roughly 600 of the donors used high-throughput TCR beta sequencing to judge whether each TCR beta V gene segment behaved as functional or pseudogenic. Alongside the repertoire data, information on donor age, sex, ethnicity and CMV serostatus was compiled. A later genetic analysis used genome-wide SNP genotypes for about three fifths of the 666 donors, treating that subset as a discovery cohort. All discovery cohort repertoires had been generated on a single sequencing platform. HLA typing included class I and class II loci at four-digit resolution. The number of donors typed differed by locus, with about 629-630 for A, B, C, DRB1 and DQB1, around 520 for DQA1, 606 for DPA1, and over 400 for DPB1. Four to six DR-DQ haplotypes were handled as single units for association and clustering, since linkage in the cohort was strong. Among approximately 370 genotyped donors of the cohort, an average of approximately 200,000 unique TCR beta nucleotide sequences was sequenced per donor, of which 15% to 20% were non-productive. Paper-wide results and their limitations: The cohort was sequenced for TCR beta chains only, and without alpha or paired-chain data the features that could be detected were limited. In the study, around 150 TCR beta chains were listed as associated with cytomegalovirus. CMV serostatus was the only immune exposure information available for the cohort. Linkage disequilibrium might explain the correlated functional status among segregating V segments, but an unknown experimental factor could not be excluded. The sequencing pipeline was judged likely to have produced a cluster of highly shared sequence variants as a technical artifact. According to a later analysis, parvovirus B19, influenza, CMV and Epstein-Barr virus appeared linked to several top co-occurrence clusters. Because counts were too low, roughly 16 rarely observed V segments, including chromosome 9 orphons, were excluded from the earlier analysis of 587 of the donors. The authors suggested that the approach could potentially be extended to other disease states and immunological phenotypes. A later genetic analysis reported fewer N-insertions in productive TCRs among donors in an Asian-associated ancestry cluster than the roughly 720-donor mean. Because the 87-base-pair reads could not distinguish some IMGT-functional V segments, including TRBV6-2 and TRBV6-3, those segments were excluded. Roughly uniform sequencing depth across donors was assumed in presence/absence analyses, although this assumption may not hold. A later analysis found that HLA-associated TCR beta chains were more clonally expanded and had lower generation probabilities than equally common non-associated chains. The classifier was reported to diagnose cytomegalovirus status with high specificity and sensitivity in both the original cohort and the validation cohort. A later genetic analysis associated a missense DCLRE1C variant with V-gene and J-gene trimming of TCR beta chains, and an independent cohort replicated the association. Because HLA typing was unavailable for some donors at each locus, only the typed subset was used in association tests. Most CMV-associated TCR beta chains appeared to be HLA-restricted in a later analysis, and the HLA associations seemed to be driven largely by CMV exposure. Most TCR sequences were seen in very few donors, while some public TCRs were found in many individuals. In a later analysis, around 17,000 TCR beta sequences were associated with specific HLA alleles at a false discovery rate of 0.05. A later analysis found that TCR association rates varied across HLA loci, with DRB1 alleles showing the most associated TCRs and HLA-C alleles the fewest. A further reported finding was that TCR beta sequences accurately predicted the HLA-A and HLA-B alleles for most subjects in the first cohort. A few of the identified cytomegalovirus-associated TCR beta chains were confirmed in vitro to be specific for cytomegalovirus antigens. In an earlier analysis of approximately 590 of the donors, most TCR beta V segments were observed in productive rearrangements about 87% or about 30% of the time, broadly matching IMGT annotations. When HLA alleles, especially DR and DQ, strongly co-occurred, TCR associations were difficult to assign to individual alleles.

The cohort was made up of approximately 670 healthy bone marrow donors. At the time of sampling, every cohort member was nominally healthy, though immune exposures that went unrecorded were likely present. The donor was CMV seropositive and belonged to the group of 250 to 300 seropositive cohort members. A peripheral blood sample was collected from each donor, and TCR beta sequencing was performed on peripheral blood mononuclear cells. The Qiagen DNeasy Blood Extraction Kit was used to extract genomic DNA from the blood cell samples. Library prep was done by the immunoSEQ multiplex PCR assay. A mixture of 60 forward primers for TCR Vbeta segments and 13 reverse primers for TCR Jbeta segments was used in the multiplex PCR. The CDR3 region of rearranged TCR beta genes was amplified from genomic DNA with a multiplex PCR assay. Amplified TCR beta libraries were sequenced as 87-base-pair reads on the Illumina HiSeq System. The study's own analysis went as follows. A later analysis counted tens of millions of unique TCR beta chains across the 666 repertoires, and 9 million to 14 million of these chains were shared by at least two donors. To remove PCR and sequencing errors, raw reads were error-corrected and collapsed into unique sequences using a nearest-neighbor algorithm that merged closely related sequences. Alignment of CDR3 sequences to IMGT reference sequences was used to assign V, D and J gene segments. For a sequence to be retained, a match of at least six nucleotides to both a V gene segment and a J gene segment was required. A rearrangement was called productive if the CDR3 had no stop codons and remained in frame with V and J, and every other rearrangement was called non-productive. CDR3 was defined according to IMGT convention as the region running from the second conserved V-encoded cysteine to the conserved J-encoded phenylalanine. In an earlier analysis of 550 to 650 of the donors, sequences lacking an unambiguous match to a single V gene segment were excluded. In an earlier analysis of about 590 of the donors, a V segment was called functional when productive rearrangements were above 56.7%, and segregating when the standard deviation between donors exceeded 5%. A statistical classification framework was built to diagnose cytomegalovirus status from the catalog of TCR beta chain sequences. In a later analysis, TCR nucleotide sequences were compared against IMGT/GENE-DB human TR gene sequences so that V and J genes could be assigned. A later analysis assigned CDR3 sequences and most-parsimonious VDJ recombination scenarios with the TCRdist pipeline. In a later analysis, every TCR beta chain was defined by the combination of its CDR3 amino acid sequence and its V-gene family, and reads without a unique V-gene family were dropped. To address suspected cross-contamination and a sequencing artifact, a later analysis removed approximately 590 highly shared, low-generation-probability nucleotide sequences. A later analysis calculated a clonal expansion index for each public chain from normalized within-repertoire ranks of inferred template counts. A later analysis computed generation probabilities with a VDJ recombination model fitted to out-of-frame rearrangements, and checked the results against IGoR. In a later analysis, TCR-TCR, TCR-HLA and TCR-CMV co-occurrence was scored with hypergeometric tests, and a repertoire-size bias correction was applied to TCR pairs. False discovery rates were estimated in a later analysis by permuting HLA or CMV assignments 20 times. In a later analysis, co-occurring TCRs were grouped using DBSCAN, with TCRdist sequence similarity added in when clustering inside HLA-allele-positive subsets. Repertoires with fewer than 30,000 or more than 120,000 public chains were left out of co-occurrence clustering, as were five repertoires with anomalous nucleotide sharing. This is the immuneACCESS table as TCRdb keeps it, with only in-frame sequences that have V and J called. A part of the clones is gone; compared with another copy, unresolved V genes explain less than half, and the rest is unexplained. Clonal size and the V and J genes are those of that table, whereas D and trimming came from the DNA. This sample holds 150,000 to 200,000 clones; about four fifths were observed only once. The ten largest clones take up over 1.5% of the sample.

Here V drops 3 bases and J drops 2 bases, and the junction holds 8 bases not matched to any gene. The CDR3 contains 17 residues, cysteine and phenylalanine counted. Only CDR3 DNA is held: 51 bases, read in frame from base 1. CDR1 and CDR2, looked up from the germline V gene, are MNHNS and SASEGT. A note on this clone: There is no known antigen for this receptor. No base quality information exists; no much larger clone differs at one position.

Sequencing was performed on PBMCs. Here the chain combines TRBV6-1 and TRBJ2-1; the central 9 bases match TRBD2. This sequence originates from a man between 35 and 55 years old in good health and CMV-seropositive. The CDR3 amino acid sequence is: CASSDPRAGGTYNEQFF. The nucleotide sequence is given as TGTGCCAGCAGTGACCCGAGAGCGGGAGGCACCTACAATGAGCAGTTCTTC.